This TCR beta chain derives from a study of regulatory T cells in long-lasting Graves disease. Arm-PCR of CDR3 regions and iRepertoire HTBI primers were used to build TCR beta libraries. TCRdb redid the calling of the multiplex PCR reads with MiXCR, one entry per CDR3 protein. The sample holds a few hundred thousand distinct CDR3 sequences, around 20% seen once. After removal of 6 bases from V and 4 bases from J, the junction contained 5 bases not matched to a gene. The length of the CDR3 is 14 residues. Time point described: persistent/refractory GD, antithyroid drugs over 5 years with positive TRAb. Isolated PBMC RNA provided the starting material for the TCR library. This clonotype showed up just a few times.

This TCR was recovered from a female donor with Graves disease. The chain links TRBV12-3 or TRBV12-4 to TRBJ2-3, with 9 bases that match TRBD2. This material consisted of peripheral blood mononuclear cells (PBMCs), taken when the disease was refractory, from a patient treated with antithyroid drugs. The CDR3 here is CASSLSGSADTQYF. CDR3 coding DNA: TGTGCCAGCAGCCTTAGCGGGAGTGCAGATACGCAGTATTTT.